Shown below are 25 T cell receptor beta chains from a single sample sequenced in a study of blood T cells in healthy people across ages. The use of a sample-barcoded 5' primer and a J-beta primer mix characterized a second PCR of roughly 6 to 11 cycles. TCRdb re-called the 5' RACE reads with MiXCR, one entry per CDR3 protein. The sample shows fewer than 600,000 distinct CDR3 sequences, about 27% of them seen only once. The data also belong to a second study, concerning T cells of mothers and their children.

The sample comprised blood. The receptors derive from a boy aged 2 to 10 in good health.

The chain combines TRBV5-5 with TRBJ2-1; 14 positions match TRBD2. Per the germline V gene, CDR1 is SGHKS and CDR2 is YYEKEE (reference sequence). Trimming at V came to 3 bases and at J to 5 bases, leaving 7 bases not matched to a gene. The CDR3 has 17 residues. The CDR3 bases are TGTGCCAGCAGCTACGAGGGACTAGCGGGGGCACACAATGAGCAGTTCTTC. It specifies CASSYEGLAGAHNEQFF.

V usage is TRBV7-9 and J usage is TRBJ2-2; D is perhaps TRBD1 (6 bases). The length of the CDR3 is 18 residues. The germline CDR1 and CDR2 sequences are SEHNR and FQNEAQ (reference sequence). The V end was cut by 2 bases, the J end by 0 bases, with 16 bases between. DNA of the CDR3: TGTGCCAGCAGCTTATACCTGGAAGGGGGTGCGAACACCGGGGAGCTGTTTTTT. Its translation is CASSLYLEGGANTGELFF.

This clonotype was observed a few times. The chain carries TRBV12-3 or TRBV12-4 and TRBJ1-2, with 8 positions matching TRBD1. The J segment lost 4 bases and the V segment lost 1 base, leaving 2 bases of the junction unmatched. This CDR3 spans 14 amino acids. CDR3 sequence: CASSLDRGIYGYTF. The CDR3 DNA is TGTGCCAGCAGTTTAGACAGGGGGATCTATGGCTACACCTTC.

The chain couples TRBV20-1 to TRBJ2-5, with 9 bases that match TRBD1. Per the germline V gene, CDR1 is DFQATT and CDR2 is SNEGSKA (reference sequence). The CDR3 contains 14 residues. With 5 bases clipped from V and 11 bases from J, the junction kept 15 bases outside the gene matches. The CDR3 reads CSASPGQGLSEQYF. CDR3 DNA: TGCAGTGCTTCGCCGGGACAGGGTTTGTCGGAGCAGTACTTC.

This clonotype was counted between two and nine times. The CDR3 bases are TGCAGCGTTGAACAGGACTCTGGGGCCAACGTCCTGACTTTC. It yields the protein CSVEQDSGANVLTF. V gene TRBV29-1 combines with J gene TRBJ2-6; D not resolved. The CDR3 has 14 residues. Germline CDR1 is SQVTM and CDR2 is ANQGSEA. Between the trimmed V and J ends, which lost 2 bases and 0 bases, there was a span of 5 bases. Full variable domain (rest looked up from reference TRBV29-1 and TRBJ2-6): SAVISQKPSRDICQRGTSLTIQCQVDSQVTMMFWYRQQPGQSLTLIATANQGSEATYESGFVIDKFPISRPNLTFSTLTVSNMSPEDSSIYLCSVEQDSGANVLTFGAGSRLTVL.

The J gene is TRBJ2-2, the V gene TRBV10-3; 7 nucleotides line up with TRBD1. There are 14 residues in the CDR3. Germline V gene lookup returns CDR1 ENHRY and CDR2 SYGVKD. V shed 4 bases, J shed 6 bases, and the junction held 5 bases outside the gene matches. The CDR3 DNA reads TGTGCCATCAGTGGACAGGGATTGTCCGGGGAGCTGTTTTTT. Amino acids: CAISGQGLSGELFF.

This clonotype was recorded only once. The chain is built from TRBV7-8 and TRBJ2-1, with D perhaps matching TRBD1 (6 bases). The J call may be wrong; the DNA end is better matched by TRBJ2-7. The CDR3 runs to 16 residues. Germline V lookup: CDR1 SGHVS, CDR2 FQNEAQ. The CDR3 DNA reads as TGTGCCAGCAGCTCCCTTGCGTGGACAGAGAACTACGAGCAGTACTTC. Translated: CASSSLAWTENYEQYF.

This chain joins TRBV10-3 and TRBJ2-1; the D is unclear. The V gene's germline CDR1 is ENHRY and CDR2 SYGVKD. The CDR3 is 13 amino acids. V was shortened by 0 bases and J by 10 bases, with 10 bases between the two germline ends. CDR3 residues: CAISESENGEQFF. The CDR3 nucleotides are TGTGCCATCAGTGAGTCGGAAAATGGGGAGCAGTTCTTC.

This clonotype occurred a few times. J is TRBJ2-7 and V is TRBV20-1; tentative D call: TRBD1 (6 bases). Trimming removed 5 bases at V and 3 bases at J, with 17 bases between. The CDR3 runs 14 residues. Germline CDR1 DFQATT, CDR2 SNEGSKA (reference sequence). CDR3 in DNA: TGCAGTGCTTCCGTGAGAAGGGGGAACTACGAGCAGTACTTC. Its protein is CSASVRRGNYEQYF.

J is TRBJ1-1 and V is TRBV7-9; 8 bases agree with TRBD1. Germline lookup yields CDR1 SEHNR and CDR2 FQNEAQ (reference sequence). Losses at the gene ends were 4 bases for V and 7 bases for J; bases not matched to a gene: 14. The CDR3 consists of 16 residues. This CDR3 reads CASSSTRQGIRNEAFF. The CDR3 coding sequence is TGTGCCAGCAGCTCGACTAGACAGGGGATAAGGAATGAAGCTTTCTTT. Together with reference TRBV7-9 and TRBJ1-1, the CDR3 gives the full variable domain: DTGVSQNPRHKITKRGQNVTFRCDPISEHNRLYWYRQTLGQGPEFLTYFQNEAQLEKSRLLSDRFSAERPKGSFSTLEIQRTEQGDSAMYLCASSSTRQGIRNEAFFGQGTRLTVV.

The genes are TRBV10-3 and TRBJ2-5; no definite D call. The last part of the DNA fits TRBJ2-7 better; the J call may be wrong. This CDR3 is 14 amino acids long. CDR1 and CDR2 from the germline V gene are ENHRY and SYGVKD. CDR3 sequence reads: CAISESSWSDEQYF. DNA for the CDR3: TGTGCCATCAGTGAGTCGTCGTGGTCCGACGAGCAGTACTTC.

This clonotype was found once. The chain joins TRBV11-2 to TRBJ2-7; the D is unclear. Trimming took 1 base from V and 3 from J, leaving 7 bases between them. CDR3 length: 13 amino acids. Germline CDR1 is SGHAT and CDR2 is FQNNGV. The CDR3 bases are TGTGCCAGCAGCTTAGCGCCCATCTACGAGCAGTACTTC. Translating gives CASSLAPIYEQYF.

The CDR3 nucleotides are TGTGCCAGCCGGGACGGTAATGAAAAACTGTTTTTT. Translating gives CASRDGNEKLFF. The chain links TRBV10-3 to TRBJ1-4; weak D call: TRBD1 (5 bases). The CDR3 covers 12 residues. Germline V gene lookup returns CDR1 ENHRY and CDR2 SYGVKD. With 10 bases removed from V and 4 bases from J, the gap between germline ends came to 10 bases.

This clonotype showed up just a few times. The genes are TRBV15 and TRBJ2-7; perhaps TRBD2 as D (5 bases). The CDR3 extends over 13 amino acids. The germline gives CDR1 LNHNV, CDR2 YYDKDF (reference sequence). V dropped 1 base and J dropped 9 bases, with 13 bases sitting between them. The CDR3 DNA reads TGTGCCACCAGCAGAGGAGCGAGGGCTGCGCAGTACTTC. It is translated as CATSRGARAAQYF.

The CDR3 DNA sequence: TGTGCCAGCAGCCAAGATCGTGGGGGAGAGCAGTTCTTC. It specifies CASSQDRGGEQFF. The chain uses TRBV4-2 and TRBJ2-7, with D perhaps given as TRBD1 or TRBD2 (5 bases each). Gene TRBJ2-1 matches the end of the DNA better, so the J call may be wrong. The CDR3 contains 13 residues. CDR1 and CDR2 (germline): LGHNA, YNFKEQ.

This clonotype has only a few counts. V and J are TRBV5-4 and TRBJ2-1; 8 nucleotides match TRBD2. V shed 4 bases, J shed 1 base, and the junction held 10 bases outside the gene matches. This CDR3 has 17 amino acids. The V gene's germline CDR1 is SGHNT and CDR2 YYREEE (reference sequence). CDR3: CASSGHSGTGSYNEQFF. The DNA for the CDR3 is TGTGCCAGCAGCGGGCATAGCGGGACGGGGTCCTACAATGAGCAGTTCTTC.

The chain carries TRBV5-5 and TRBJ2-5, with D perhaps matching TRBD1 (6 bases). The end of the DNA is better explained by TRBJ2-1, so the J call may be wrong. The V gene's germline CDR1 is SGHKS and CDR2 YYEKEE (reference sequence). This CDR3 is 11 amino acids long. Here the CDR3 reads CASSRQVEQFF. CDR3 in DNA: TGTGCCAGCAGCCGACAGGTTGAGCAGTTCTTC.

This clonotype was seen a handful of times. The rearrangement joins TRBV5-8 to TRBJ2-1, with 12 bases fitting TRBD2. The tail of the sequence fits TRBJ2-5 better, so the J call may be wrong. In germline, CDR1 is SGHTS, CDR2 YDEGEE. The CDR3 is 15 residues long. This chain's CDR3 is CASSGRLAGEETQYF. For the CDR3, the DNA is TGTGCCAGCAGCGGCAGACTAGCGGGGGAAGAGACCCAGTACTTC.

The V and J genes are TRBV5-4 and TRBJ2-5, with D possibly matching TRBD2 (7 bases). The DNA end is more similar to TRBJ2-1, so the J call may be wrong. CDR1 is SGHNT, CDR2 YYREEE, per germline (reference sequence). The CDR3 spans 17 residues. In nucleotides, the CDR3 is TGTGCCAGCAGCCCTGGGGGCAGCGGGAAGGTGAACAATGAGCAGTTCTTC. Translated: CASSPGGSGKVNNEQFF.

The chain has TRBV3-1 and TRBJ2-7; no clear D. Germline CDR1 is LGHDT and CDR2 is YNNKEL (reference sequence). The CDR3 spans 14 residues. V was shortened by 3 bases and J by 6 bases, with 15 bases between the two germline ends. The CDR3 region is CASSQLELAREQYF. The DNA of the CDR3 is TGTGCCAGCAGCCAGCTAGAATTGGCCCGCGAGCAGTACTTC.

This clonotype was seen a handful of times. This may come from a read error, since a much larger clone is one base off. The V call is TRBV7-9, the J call TRBJ2-5, with D possibly TRBD1 on 5 matching bases. Germline assignment: CDR1 SEHNR and CDR2 FQNEAQ (reference sequence). CDR3 length: 14 amino acids. The CDR3 here is CAGSSQGTQETQYF. In nucleotides, the CDR3 is TGTGCCGGCAGCTCCCAGGGTACCCAAGAGACCCAGTACTTC.

CDR3 region: CASSPGTAQFF. In DNA, the CDR3 is TGTGCCAGCAGTCCGGGGACAGCGCAGTTCTTC. The chain combines TRBV12-3 or TRBV12-4 with TRBJ2-1; the match to TRBD1 covers 7 bases. Germline trimming cut 5 bases from V and 12 bases from J; bases unmatched to any gene: 4. This CDR3 has 11 residues.

This clonotype turned up a few times. The gene calls are TRBV9 and TRBJ2-1; the match to TRBD2 covers 8 bases. This CDR3 has 14 residues. The germline V gene encodes CDR1 SGDLS and CDR2 YYNGEE. The V segment lost 3 bases and the J segment 4 bases; nucleotides outside the gene matches: 3. The CDR3 DNA follows: TGTGCCAGCAGCGGAGCGGGGGCTTACAATGAGCAGTTCTTC. It translates to CASSGAGAYNEQFF.

This clonotype was recorded at least ten times. This chain connects TRBV9 to TRBJ2-5, with D tentatively TRBD2 (6 bases). With the DNA end fitting TRBJ2-1 better, the J assignment may be wrong. Germline-derived CDR1 and CDR2 are SGDLS and YYNGEE. The CDR3 is 12 amino acids. The DNA of the CDR3 is TGTGCCAGTAGTGTCGCGGGAAATGAGCAGTTCTTC. Its protein product is CASSVAGNEQFF.

There are a few counts of this clonotype. The chain joins TRBV14 to TRBJ2-5, with D tentatively TRBD2 (7 bases). Germline CDR1 reads SGHDN; CDR2 reads FVKESK. V was shortened by 3 bases and J by 5 bases, with 13 bases between the two germline ends. The CDR3 runs 14 residues. The CDR3 region is CASSQSGGGETQYF. DNA for the CDR3: TGTGCCAGCAGCCAGTCGGGGGGCGGCGAGACCCAGTACTTC.